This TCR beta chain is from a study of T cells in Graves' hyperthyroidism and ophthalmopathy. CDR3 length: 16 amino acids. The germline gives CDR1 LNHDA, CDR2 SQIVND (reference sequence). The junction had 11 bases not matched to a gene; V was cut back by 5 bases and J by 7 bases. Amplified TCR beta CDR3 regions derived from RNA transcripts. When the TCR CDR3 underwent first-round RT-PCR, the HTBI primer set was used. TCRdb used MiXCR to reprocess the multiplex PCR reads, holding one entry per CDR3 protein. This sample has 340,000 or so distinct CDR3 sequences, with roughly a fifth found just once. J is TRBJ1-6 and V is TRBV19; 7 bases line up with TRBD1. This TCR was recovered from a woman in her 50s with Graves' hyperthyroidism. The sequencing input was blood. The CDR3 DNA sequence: TGTGCCAGTAGTGCCCGGGGACAGTTGACCAATTCACCCCTCCACTTT. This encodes CASSARGQLTNSPLHF.